Presented here are 29 T cell receptor beta chains from one specimen sequenced in a study of immune heterogeneity within non-small cell lung tumors. Each sample used approximately 550 ng of genomic DNA from bulk tumor tissue. Biopsies that were spaced far apart were taken, several per primary tumor, during surgery. Newly diagnosed with untreated non-small cell lung cancer, the patients underwent curative surgery. With 32 V and 13 J primers, multiplex PCR amplified the TCR beta CDR3. TCRdb used MiXCR to reprocess the multiplex PCR reads, holding one entry per CDR3 protein. The data contain just over 15,000 distinct CDR3 sequences, approximately 26% of them singletons. Specimen: lung tumor tissue. These receptors came from a middle-aged man with non-small cell lung cancer.

Remarks on this clonotype: This may stem from a read error, because a much larger clone lies one nucleotide away. CDR3 coding DNA: TGTGCCAGCAGCCCTGGACGGGATGCGGGGGAGCACTACTTC. Its translation: CASSPGRDAGEHYF. The gene calls are TRBV6-1 and TRBJ2-7, with 7 bases identical to TRBD2. CDR1 is MNHNS and CDR2 is SASEGT in the germline V gene. This CDR3 comprises 14 residues.

This clonotype turned up a few times. This chain uses TRBV5-8 with TRBJ2-6; D may be TRBD1 or TRBD2 (6 bases each). Trimming stripped 1 base from V and 0 bases from J, with 14 bases between. Per germline, CDR1 SGHTS and CDR2 YDEGEE. The CDR3 is 18 amino acids. CDR3 region: CASSLFRGPSSGANVLTF. In DNA, the CDR3 is TGTGCCAGCAGCTTGTTTCGGGGGCCCTCCTCTGGGGCCAACGTCCTGACTTTC.

As regards this clonotype: Given a much more abundant clone one base away, this may be a read error. V is TRBV4-2 and J is TRBJ2-7, with unresolved D. Germline CDR1 reads LGHNA; CDR2 reads YNFKEQ. This CDR3 spans 15 amino acids. The ends were cut back, 0 bases at V and 2 bases at J, with 11 bases in the middle. CDR3: CASSQDLMPPYEQYF. In DNA, the CDR3 is TGTGCCAGCAGCCAAGATTTGATGCCCCCCTACGAGCAGTACTTC.

This clonotype is medium-sized. This chain connects TRBV12-3 or TRBV12-4 to TRBJ2-7; D not certain. The V end lost 2 bases, the J end lost 7 bases, and 6 bases lay between the germline ends. This CDR3 contains 11 residues. CDR3 in amino acids: CASSLSWEQYF. The CDR3 DNA sequence: TGTGCCAGCAGTTTATCATGGGAGCAGTACTTC.

In its sample, this clonotype was seen many times. The gene calls are TRBV11-3 and TRBJ2-7; 7 bases line up with TRBD2. The CDR3 sequence is 16 residues long. CDR1 and CDR2 from the germline V gene are SGHNT and YENEEA. The J segment lost 1 base and the V segment lost 5 bases, leaving 11 bases of the junction unmatched. The CDR3 is CASSKPGGSGSYEQYF. The CDR3 DNA reads TGTGCCAGCAGCAAGCCGGGGGGTAGCGGTTCCTACGAGCAGTACTTC.

About this clonotype itself: This sequence may be a read error, since a much larger clone differs from it by one base. The chain couples TRBV7-6 to TRBJ2-1; 8 bases agree with TRBD2. The CDR3 is made up of 15 amino acids. Looked up from germline, CDR1 is SGHVS and CDR2 is FNYEAQ. CDR3 coding DNA: TGTGCCAACAGCTCAACTAGCGGAGGTTACAATGAGCAGTTCTTC. This translates into CANSSTSGGYNEQFF. The whole variable domain, filled in from reference TRBV7-6 and TRBJ2-1, reads GAGVSQSPRYKVTKRGQDVALRCDPISGHVSLYWYRQALGQGPEFLTYFNYEAQQDKSGLPNDRFSAERPEGSISTLTIQRTEQRDSAMYRCANSSTSGGYNEQFFGPGTRLTVL.

Notes on this clonotype: This may come from a read error, since a much larger clone is one base off. The CDR3 sequence is CSANPTGGSSPLHF. As DNA, the CDR3 is TGCAGTGCTAACCCGACAGGGGGAAGTTCACCCCTCCACTTT. The chain couples TRBV20-1 to TRBJ1-6; 9 nucleotides match TRBD1. V trimming: 4 bases; J trimming: 9 bases; junction bases outside the gene matches: 7. The CDR3 is made up of 14 amino acids. Germline values: CDR1 DFQATT, CDR2 SNEGSKA (reference sequence).

As for this clonotype: One base away lies a much larger clone, so this may be a sequencing read error. This chain connects TRBV2 to TRBJ1-5; D gene uncertain. Per germline, CDR1 SNHLY and CDR2 FYNNEI. This CDR3 spans 11 amino acids. CDR3 nucleotides: TGTGCCAGCAGTGAAGAGAAGCTCCAGAATTTT. As protein: CASSEEKLQNF.

CDR3 region: CASRKWKGPLHF. For the CDR3, the DNA is TGTGCCAGCAGAAAGTGGAAAGGGCCCCTCCACTTT. The chain uses TRBV28 and TRBJ1-6; D is unclear. The germline CDR1 and CDR2 sequences are MDHEN and SYDVKM. V was pared by 6 bases and J by 13 bases, with 13 bases between. The length of the CDR3 is 12 residues.

The chain has TRBV29-1 and TRBJ1-4; D is possibly TRBD1 (6 bases). This CDR3 region has 11 residues. Trimming removed 6 bases at V and 10 bases at J, with 12 bases between. Germline assignment: CDR1 SQVTM and CDR2 ANQGSEA. CDR3 sequence (DNA): TGCAGCGTGGGGGGCCTCGGAAAACTGTTTTTT. The encoded protein is CSVGGLGKLFF.

This clonotype was seen only a few times. The V gene is TRBV7-9, the J gene TRBJ2-3, with 10 bases identical to TRBD1. This CDR3 region has 16 residues. Germline V CDR1 and CDR2: SEHNR, FQNEAQ (reference sequence). Germline trimming cut 5 bases from V and 3 bases from J; bases unmatched to any gene: 8. CDR3 protein: CASSLGRGQGTDTQYF. The DNA for the CDR3 is TGTGCCAGCAGCCTAGGGAGGGGACAGGGGACAGATACGCAGTATTTT.

As for this clonotype: This could be a read error, since a much larger clone is one nucleotide away. The J gene is TRBJ1-4, the V gene TRBV19; a weak D match, TRBD1 (5 bases). This CDR3 region has 15 residues. Germline lookup yields CDR1 LNHDA and CDR2 SQIVND (reference sequence). The CDR3 DNA reads TGTGCCAGTAGTATTGGGGGTGCAACTAATGTAAAACTGTTTTTT. Its protein product is CASSIGGATNVKLFF. The whole variable domain, filled in from reference TRBV19 and TRBJ1-4, reads DGGITQSPKYLFRKEGQNVTLSCEQNLNHDAMYWYRQDPGQGLRLIYYSQIVNDFQKGDIAEGYSVSREKKESFPLTVTSAQKNPTAFYLCASSIGGATNVKLFFGSGTQLSVL.

In this sample, this clonotype turned up a few times. The chain combines TRBV7-9 with TRBJ2-1; no clear D gene. V dropped 5 bases and J dropped 8 bases, with 10 bases sitting between them. The CDR3 runs to 12 residues. Germline V gene sequence: CDR1 SEHNR, CDR2 FQNEAQ (reference sequence). CDR3 in DNA: TGTGCCAGCAGCCCGGTTTGGGATGAGCAGTTCTTC. Its protein is CASSPVWDEQFF.

Concerning this clonotype: A much more abundant neighbour one base away suggests this may be a read error. V is TRBV3-2 and J is TRBJ2-7; the D call in the table, TRBD1, was not verified against the DNA. TRBV3-2 is listed as a pseudogene. The CDR3 runs 16 residues. CDR3 amino acids: CASIQDGAGLSYEQYF. CDR3 DNA: TGTGCCAGCATCCAAGATGGGGCGGGGCTCTCCTACGAGCAGTACTTC.

The CDR3 sequence: CASNRFGQPNTEAFF. The CDR3, as DNA: TGTGCCAGCAATAGATTTGGACAGCCGAACACTGAAGCTTTCTTT. This sequence joins TRBV6-1 and TRBJ1-1; D is possibly TRBD1 (6 bases). This CDR3 is 15 amino acids long. The V gene lost 7 bases and the J gene lost 1 base, with 16 bases spanning the gap. CDR1 and CDR2 (germline): MNHNS, SASEGT.

In nucleotides, the CDR3 is TGTGCCTGGAGTCCCCTAGGTACGCAGTATTTT. Translation: CAWSPLGTQYF. The J gene is TRBJ2-3, the V gene TRBV30; D call uncertain. The CDR3 consists of 11 residues. Trimming removed 2 bases at V and 8 bases at J, with 8 bases between. Germline CDR1 is GTSNPN and CDR2 is SVGIG (reference sequence).

By share, this clonotype ranks as medium-sized. This sequence joins TRBV6-6 and TRBJ2-7, with 11 nucleotides matching TRBD1. The CDR3 runs 16 residues. In germline, CDR1 is MNHNY, CDR2 SVGAGI (reference sequence). After removal of 0 bases from V and 0 bases from J, the junction contained 1 base not matched to a gene. Here the CDR3 DNA reads TGTGCCAGCAGTTACTCAGGGACAGGGGGCTCCTACGAGCAGTACTTC. Protein product: CASSYSGTGGSYEQYF.

In the case of this clonotype: This could be a read error, since a much larger clone is one nucleotide away. This chain joins TRBV7-9 and TRBJ2-3; D gene unclear. V dropped 1 base and J dropped 4 bases, with 9 bases sitting between them. The V gene's germline CDR1 is SEHNR and CDR2 FQNEAQ (reference sequence). The CDR3 has 14 residues. The chain's CDR3 is CASSLDRDPDTQYF. For the CDR3, the DNA is TGTGCCAGCAGCTTAGATAGGGATCCAGATACGCAGTATTTT.

This clonotype rates as medium-sized. The V and J genes are TRBV6-1 and TRBJ1-1; TRBD1 aligns across 8 bases. The CDR3 totals 16 residues. The ends lost 8 bases at V and 1 base at J; junction bases unmatched: 12. The germline V gene encodes CDR1 MNHNS and CDR2 SASEGT. The CDR3 DNA reads as TGTGCCAGCGTCCGTCGAACCGGGACAGGGAACACTGAAGCTTTCTTT. It is translated as CASVRRTGTGNTEAFF.

This chain links TRBV5-6 with TRBJ2-1; 11 bases are shared with TRBD2. In germline, CDR1 is SGHDT, CDR2 YYEEEE. The length of the CDR3 is 17 residues. The J segment lost 2 bases and the V segment lost 5 bases, leaving 9 bases of the junction unmatched. The CDR3 loop reads CASRSRSGRVPYNEQFF. The DNA for the CDR3 is TGTGCCAGCAGATCTCGTAGCGGGAGGGTCCCCTACAATGAGCAGTTCTTC.

This clonotype rates as medium-sized. The genes are TRBV30 and TRBJ2-7; 7 bases align to TRBD2. Germline CDR1 reads GTSNPN; CDR2 reads SVGIG (reference sequence). V lost 4 bases and J lost 6; bases outside the gene matches: 12. The CDR3 length is 14 residues. As DNA, the CDR3 is TGTGCCTGGACCGGGAGGCTAGCGGTTACCGAGCAGTACTTC. It encodes CAWTGRLAVTEQYF. The full variable domain, completed using reference TRBV30 and TRBJ2-7, is SQTIHQWPATLVQPVGSPLSLECTVEGTSNPNLYWYRQAAGRGLQLLFYSVGIGQISSEVPQNLSASRPQDRQFILSSKKLLLSDSGFYLCAWTGRLAVTEQYFGPGTRLTVT.

To note about this clonotype: At one end the junction does not follow the germline gene, possibly because of a read error. The chain has TRBV7-9 and TRBJ2-7; D call uncertain. Germline CDR1 and CDR2: SEHNR and FQNEAQ (reference sequence). The CDR3 is made up of 12 amino acids. CDR3 residues: CDSSPVLHEQYF. DNA of the CDR3: TGTGACAGCAGCCCCGTGTTGCACGAGCAGTACTTC.

By sample share, this clonotype is medium-sized. This chain joins TRBV10-3 and TRBJ2-6; D is undetermined. The germline V and J ends were trimmed by 3 bases and 0 bases, with 6 bases remaining between them. Germline V gene data show CDR1 as ENHRY and CDR2 as SYGVKD. This CDR3 has 15 residues. Here the CDR3 DNA reads TGTGCCATCAGTGAATCGGTCTCTGGGGCCAACGTCCTGACTTTC. Protein sequence: CAISESVSGANVLTF.

This clonotype was seen only a few times. CDR3 sequence (DNA): TGTGCCTGGAGTGTGGGGGGGTGGGGTCAAGAGACCCAGTACTTC. Translation gives CAWSVGGWGQETQYF. The rearrangement joins TRBV30 to TRBJ2-5; 7 positions agree with TRBD2. Trimming removed 0 bases from V and 2 bases from J; junction bases left unmatched: 6. Per germline, CDR1 GTSNPN and CDR2 SVGIG (reference sequence). The length of the CDR3 is 15 residues. The variable domain in full, completed from reference TRBV30 and TRBJ2-5, reads SQTIHQWPATLVQPVGSPLSLECTVEGTSNPNLYWYRQAAGRGLQLLFYSVGIGQISSEVPQNLSASRPQDRQFILSSKKLLLSDSGFYLCAWSVGGWGQETQYFGPGTRLLVL.

On this clonotype itself: A much larger clone lies a single base off, so this may be a read error. The rearrangement uses TRBV5-1 and TRBJ2-7; the match to TRBD1 covers 9 bases. After removal of 0 bases from V and 7 bases from J, the junction contained 11 bases not matched to a gene. Germline assignment: CDR1 SGHRS and CDR2 YFSETQ. This CDR3 contains 16 residues. CDR3 loop: CASSLALGQGIREQYF. CDR3 in DNA: TGCGCCAGCAGCTTGGCGCTTGGACAGGGGATAAGGGAGCAGTACTTC.

By frequency in the sample, this clonotype is medium-sized. The chain has TRBV24-1 and TRBJ2-1; D perhaps matches TRBD2 (6 bases). Germline V CDR1 and CDR2: KGHDR, SFDVKD. V was cut by 9 bases and J by 5 bases, with 10 bases left in between. This CDR3 is 12 amino acids long. Written as DNA, the CDR3 is TGTGCCACCTCGGGAGTGCACAATGAGCAGTTCTTC. Translating gives CATSGVHNEQFF.

In its sample, this clonotype is medium-sized. The chain couples TRBV6-1 to TRBJ2-3; TRBD2 matches at 8 bases. The CDR3 length is 15 residues. With V trimmed by 7 bases and J by 5 bases, 11 bases remained unmatched. Per the germline V gene, CDR1 is MNHNS and CDR2 is SASEGT. Here the CDR3 DNA reads TGTGCCAGCACCAAGGGAGCGGGAGTTGGAGATACGCAGTATTTT. Translated: CASTKGAGVGDTQYF.

This chain joins TRBV20-1 and TRBJ2-3, with a weak D call TRBD2 (6 bases). The germline V and J ends were trimmed by 0 bases and 1 base, with 8 bases remaining between them. There are 14 residues in the CDR3. Germline loops: CDR1 DFQATT, CDR2 SNEGSKA (reference sequence). Here the CDR3 reads CSARDLAGTDTQYF. CDR3 nucleotides: TGCAGTGCTAGAGATTTAGCGGGCACAGATACGCAGTATTTT.

About this clonotype itself: This may stem from a read error, because a much larger clone lies one nucleotide away. This chain joins TRBV20-1 and TRBJ2-7; a possible D gene is TRBD2 (6 bases). The CDR3 is 17 residues long. V dropped 5 bases and J dropped 0 bases, with 23 bases sitting between them. Looked up from germline, CDR1 is DFQATT and CDR2 is SNEGSKA (reference sequence). CDR3 DNA sequence: TGCAGTGCTCGCTTCCTGGAGGGCGATATTCTCTCCTACGAGCAGTACTTC. It codes for CSARFLEGDILSYEQYF.